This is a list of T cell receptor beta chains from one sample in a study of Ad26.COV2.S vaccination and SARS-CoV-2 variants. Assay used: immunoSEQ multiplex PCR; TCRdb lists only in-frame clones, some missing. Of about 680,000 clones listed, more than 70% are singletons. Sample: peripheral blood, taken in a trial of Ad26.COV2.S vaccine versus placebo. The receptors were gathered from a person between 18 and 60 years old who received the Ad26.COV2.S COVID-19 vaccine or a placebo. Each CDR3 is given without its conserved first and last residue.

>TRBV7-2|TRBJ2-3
ASSLGTSTQY
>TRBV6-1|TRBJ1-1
ASSESQAGGWNTEAF
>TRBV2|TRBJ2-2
ASRVDRGPTGELF
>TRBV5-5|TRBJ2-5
ASSHDVQETQY
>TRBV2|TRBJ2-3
ASSRTSGGADTQY
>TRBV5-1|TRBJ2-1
ASSPRLADSYNEQF
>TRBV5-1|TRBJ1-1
ASSLSGTANTEAF
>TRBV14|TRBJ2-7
ASSQDKRYPRSGGEQY
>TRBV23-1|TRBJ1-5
ASSHSTGRSNQPQH
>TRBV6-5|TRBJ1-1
ASRRQGQGGGEAF
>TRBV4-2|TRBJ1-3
ASSQKGGQIPFLDISGNTIY
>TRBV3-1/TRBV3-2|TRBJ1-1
ASSQDWAAMNTEAF
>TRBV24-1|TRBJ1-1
ATTLIRNTEAF
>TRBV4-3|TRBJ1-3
ASSQDKGSGNTIY
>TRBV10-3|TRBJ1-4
AISERDTVEKLF
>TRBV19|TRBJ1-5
ASSIPTGIRNQPQH
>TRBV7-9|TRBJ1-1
ASSSWDGKNTEAF
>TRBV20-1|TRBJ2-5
SARIAETQY
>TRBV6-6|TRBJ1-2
ASRTGINYGYT
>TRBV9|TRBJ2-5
ASRKGSALGGTQY
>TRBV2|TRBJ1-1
AISDRYTEAF
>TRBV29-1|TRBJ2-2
SVSFRGDTGELF
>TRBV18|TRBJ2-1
ASSRDTQGLAGKYNEQF
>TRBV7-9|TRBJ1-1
ASSSGGTEAF